This TCR beta chain was retrieved from a study of technical replicates of blood from a handful of donors. The table came from immunoSEQ multiplex PCR; TCRdb's copy has only in-frame clones and leaves some out. The sample has approximately 89,000 clones, about 94% seen once. The germline V gene has CDR1 MNHEY and CDR2 SMNVEV (reference sequence). The CDR3 consists of 13 residues. Trimming at V came to 4 bases and at J to 9 bases, leaving 2 bases not matched to a gene. The chain uses TRBV27 and TRBJ2-1; 11 bases line up with TRBD2. The receptor comes from a human donor in good health. Material: T cells isolated from PBMCs. CDR3 sequence reads: CASSSGLAGEQFF. The CDR3 coding sequence is TGTGCCAGCAGTTCAGGACTAGCGGGTGAGCAGTTCTTC.